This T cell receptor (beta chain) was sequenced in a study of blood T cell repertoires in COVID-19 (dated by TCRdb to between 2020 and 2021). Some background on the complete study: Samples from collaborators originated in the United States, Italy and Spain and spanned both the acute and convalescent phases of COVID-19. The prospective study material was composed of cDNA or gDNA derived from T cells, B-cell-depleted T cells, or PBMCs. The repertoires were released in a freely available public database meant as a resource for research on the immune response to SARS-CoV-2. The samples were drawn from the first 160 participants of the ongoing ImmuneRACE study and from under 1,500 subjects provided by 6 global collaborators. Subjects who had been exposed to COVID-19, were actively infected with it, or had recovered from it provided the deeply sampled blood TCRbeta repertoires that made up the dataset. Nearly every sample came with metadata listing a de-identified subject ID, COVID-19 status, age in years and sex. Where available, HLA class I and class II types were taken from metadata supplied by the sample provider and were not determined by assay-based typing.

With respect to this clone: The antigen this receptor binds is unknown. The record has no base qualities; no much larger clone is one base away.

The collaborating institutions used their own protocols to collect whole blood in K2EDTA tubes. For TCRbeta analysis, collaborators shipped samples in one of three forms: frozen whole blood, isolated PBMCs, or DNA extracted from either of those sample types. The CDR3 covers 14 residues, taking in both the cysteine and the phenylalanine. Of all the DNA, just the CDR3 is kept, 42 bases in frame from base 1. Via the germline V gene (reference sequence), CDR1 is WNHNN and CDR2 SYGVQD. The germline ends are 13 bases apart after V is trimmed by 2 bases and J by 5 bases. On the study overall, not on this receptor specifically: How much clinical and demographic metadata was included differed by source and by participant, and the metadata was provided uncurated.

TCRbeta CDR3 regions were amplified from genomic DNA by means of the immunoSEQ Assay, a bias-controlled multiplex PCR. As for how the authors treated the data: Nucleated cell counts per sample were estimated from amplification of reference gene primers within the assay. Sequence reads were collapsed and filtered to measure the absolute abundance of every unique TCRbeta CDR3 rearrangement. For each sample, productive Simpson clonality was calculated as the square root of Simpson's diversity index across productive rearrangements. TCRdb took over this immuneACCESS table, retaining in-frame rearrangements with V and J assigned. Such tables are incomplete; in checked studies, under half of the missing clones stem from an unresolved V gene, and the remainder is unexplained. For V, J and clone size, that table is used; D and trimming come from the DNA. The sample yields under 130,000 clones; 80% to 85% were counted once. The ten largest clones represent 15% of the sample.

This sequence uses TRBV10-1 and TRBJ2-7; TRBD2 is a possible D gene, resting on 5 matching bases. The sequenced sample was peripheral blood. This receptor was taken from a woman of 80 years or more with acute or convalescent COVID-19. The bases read TGCGCCAGCAGTGAGACGGGGATATGGCACGAGCAGTACTTC. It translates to CASSETGIWHEQYF.